This entry lists 20 T cell receptor beta chains sequenced from one sample in a study of beta chain features in type 1 diabetes. The whole isolated RNA underwent reverse transcription, so sequencing captured expressed TCRB transcripts. The repertoire was sequenced with immunoSEQ multiplex PCR; TCRdb's copy has only in-frame clones and lacks some. The sample includes about 160,000 clones, less than 9.5% of them seen just once. Sequencing was done on a sample of central memory CD4+ T cells from blood. These receptors were obtained from a woman aged 18-35 years in good health.

The rearrangement joins TRBV7-9 to TRBJ2-7; the D gene is possibly TRBD2 (5 bases). V was trimmed by 2 bases and J by 3 bases, leaving 11 bases between them. The CDR3 is 14 amino acids. Germline loops: CDR1 SEHNR, CDR2 FQNEAQ (reference sequence). In DNA, the CDR3 is TGTGCCAGCAGCTTAAACGGGATTAACTACGAGCAGTACTTC. Translating gives CASSLNGINYEQYF. The complete variable domain, with remaining parts taken from reference TRBV7-9 and TRBJ2-7, reads DTGVSQNPRHKITKRGQNVTFRCDPISEHNRLYWYRQTLGQGPEFLTYFQNEAQLEKSRLLSDRFSAERPKGSFSTLEIQRTEQGDSAMYLCASSLNGINYEQYFGPGTRLTVT.

This clone has a handful of counts. The gene calls are TRBV28 and TRBJ1-2; D gene unclear. Trimming removed 7 bases at V and 4 bases at J, with 13 bases between. CDR1 is MDHEN and CDR2 is SYDVKM in the germline V gene. The CDR3 is 13 residues long. Here the CDR3 reads CASTPGGPYGYTF. For the CDR3, the DNA is TGTGCCAGCACCCCCGGAGGGCCCTATGGCTACACCTTC.

The V gene is TRBV5-1, the J gene TRBJ1-1; tentatively, D is TRBD1 (6 bases). V lost 4 bases, J lost 5 bases, and 24 bases lay in between. This CDR3 is 17 amino acids long. The germline gives CDR1 SGHRS, CDR2 YFSETQ. The chain's CDR3 is CASSRQTGRFLGTEAFF. The CDR3 region has the DNA TGCGCCAGCAGCAGACAGACAGGACGATTCCTGGGGACTGAAGCTTTCTTT.

This clone appeared a few times. The rearrangement links TRBV21-1 to TRBJ2-5; TRBD2, as called in the table, went unchecked against the DNA. TRBV21-1 is termed a pseudogene. CDR3 size: 17 residues. DNA for the CDR3: TGTGCCAGCAGCACCGAGTATAGCGGGAGGGCCCAAGAGACCCAGTACTTC. As protein: CASSTEYSGRAQETQYF.

V gene TRBV5-1 combines with J gene TRBJ2-1; 11 nucleotides match TRBD2. V lost 1 base to trimming and J lost 6 bases; unmatched junction nucleotides: 3. The length of the CDR3 is 15 residues. Germline lookup yields CDR1 SGHRS and CDR2 YFSETQ. The CDR3 bases are TGCGCCAGCAGCTTGTTAGCGGGGGGGAGCAATGAGCAGTTCTTC. The encoded protein is CASSLLAGGSNEQFF.

The chain combines TRBV4-1 with TRBJ2-2; TRBD1 might be the D (6 bases). The CDR3 has 17 amino acids. V was pared by 4 bases and J by 7 bases, with 22 bases between. The V gene's germline CDR1 is MGHRA and CDR2 YSYEKL. This CDR3 is CASSPPMGAGAYGELFF. The CDR3 nucleotides read TGCGCCAGCAGCCCCCCGATGGGGGCAGGGGCGTACGGGGAGCTGTTTTTT.

This clone was found a few times. The J gene is TRBJ2-1, the V gene TRBV9; the D gene is possibly TRBD1 (5 bases). The germline V and J ends were trimmed by 4 bases and 0 bases, with 11 bases remaining between them. CDR1 and CDR2 from the germline V gene are SGDLS and YYNGEE. This CDR3 is 15 amino acids long. This chain's CDR3 is CASSLTASSYNEQFF. CDR3 DNA sequence: TGTGCCAGCAGCTTGACAGCGAGCTCCTACAATGAGCAGTTCTTC.

This clone was counted a few times. This sequence joins TRBV6-5 and TRBJ1-1; no clear D gene. V was trimmed by 4 bases and J by 6 bases, leaving 12 bases between them. This CDR3 contains 13 residues. CDR1 MNHEY and CDR2 SVGAGI come from the germline V gene. CDR3 residues: CASSSRGEAEAFF. Here the CDR3 DNA reads TGTGCCAGCAGTTCCCGAGGTGAGGCTGAAGCTTTCTTT.

The CDR3 bases are TGTGCCAGCAGCCAAGTGGGACAGAAAAACATTCAGTACTTC. It is translated as CASSQVGQKNIQYF. The V call is TRBV4-2, the J call TRBJ2-4; 7 bases match TRBD1. V lost 1 base to trimming and J lost 4 bases; unmatched junction nucleotides: 1. CDR1 is LGHNA and CDR2 is YNFKEQ in the germline V gene. The CDR3 totals 14 residues.

The gene calls are TRBV16 and TRBJ1-1, with 8 bases lining up with TRBD1. CDR3 size: 13 residues. J was trimmed by 6 bases and V by 3 bases; bases with no gene match: 3. Germline CDR1 and CDR2: KGHSY and FQNENV. The CDR3 nucleotides are TGTGCCAGCAGCCACGCACAGGGGGCTGAAGCTTTCTTT. Protein product: CASSHAQGAEAFF.

The J gene is TRBJ1-1, the V gene TRBV11-2; D unclear. In germline, CDR1 is SGHAT, CDR2 FQNNGV. Trimming pared 0 bases from V and 3 bases from J, leaving 5 bases between. The CDR3 consists of 13 residues. CDR3 sequence (DNA): TGTGCCAGCAGCTTAGAGGAGTACACTGAAGCTTTCTTT. Amino acid sequence: CASSLEEYTEAFF.

This sequence joins TRBV9 and TRBJ2-3, with TRBD1 matching over 8 bases. J was trimmed by 0 bases and V by 4 bases; bases with no gene match: 4. Per germline, CDR1 SGDLS and CDR2 YYNGEE. The CDR3 has 15 residues. CDR3 sequence: CASSLRGLSTDTQYF. The CDR3 DNA sequence: TGTGCCAGCAGCCTCAGGGGGCTTAGCACAGATACGCAGTATTTT.

The chain recombines TRBV12-5 with TRBJ2-7; D unclear. CDR3 length: 11 residues. Germline lookup yields CDR1 LGHNT and CDR2 FRNRAP. CDR3 amino acids: CASRINYEQYF. In nucleotides, the CDR3 is TGTGCGTCGCGGATTAACTACGAGCAGTACTTC.

A few counts support this clone. J is TRBJ2-1 and V is TRBV6-6; 7 bases match TRBD1. The CDR3 has 15 residues. Unmatched junction bases numbered 5, after V lost 2 bases and J lost 4 bases. Germline V lookup: CDR1 MNHNY, CDR2 SVGAGI (reference sequence). CDR3 residues: CASSYPQGEYNEQFF. The CDR3 nucleotides are TGTGCCAGCAGTTACCCCCAGGGGGAGTACAATGAGCAGTTCTTC.

V and J are TRBV7-9 and TRBJ2-7; 7 positions agree with TRBD2. After removal of 5 bases from V and 6 bases from J, the junction contained 10 bases not matched to a gene. The CDR3 covers 14 residues. Germline CDR1 reads SEHNR; CDR2 reads FQNEAQ (reference sequence). CDR3 sequence reads: CASSPSGGPLEQYF. CDR3 bases: TGTGCCAGCAGCCCTAGCGGAGGCCCCCTCGAGCAGTACTTC.

V usage is TRBV4-2 and J usage is TRBJ2-3; the D is unclear. Germline V gene data show CDR1 as LGHNA and CDR2 as YNFKEQ. The CDR3 length is 11 residues. The germline V and J ends were trimmed by 3 bases and 6 bases, with 4 bases remaining between them. The CDR3 here is CASSQRDTQYF. The DNA of the CDR3 is TGTGCCAGCAGCCAGCGGGATACGCAGTATTTT.

The chain combines TRBV5-6 with TRBJ2-3, with a weak D call TRBD2 (6 bases). CDR1 is SGHDT and CDR2 is YYEEEE in the germline V gene. V lost 0 bases to trimming and J lost 8 bases, with 16 bases between them. The CDR3 spans 15 residues. The CDR3 reads CASSLEGRGSGTQYF. CDR3 nucleotide sequence: TGTGCCAGCAGCTTGGAGGGGCGGGGTTCGGGTACGCAGTATTTT.

The chain couples TRBV16 to TRBJ2-7, with 8 bases matching TRBD1. The length of the CDR3 is 16 residues. The germline V gene encodes CDR1 KGHSY and CDR2 FQNENV. The ends lost 2 bases at V and 3 bases at J; junction bases unmatched: 9. The DNA for the CDR3 is TGTGCCAGCAGCCAACCCGGGACAGGCGACCTCTACGAGCAGTACTTC. Encoded protein: CASSQPGTGDLYEQYF. Looking up the rest from reference TRBV16 and TRBJ2-7 gives the full variable domain: GEEVAQTPKHLVRGEGQKAKLYCAPIKGHSYVFWYQQVLKNEFKFLISFQNENVFDETGMPKERFSAKCLPNSPCSLEIQATKLEDSAVYFCASSQPGTGDLYEQYFGPGTRLTVT.

V gene TRBV5-1 combines with J gene TRBJ1-1; a possible D gene is TRBD1 (5 bases). CDR3 length equals 15 residues. Trimming took 2 bases from V and 3 from J, leaving 14 bases between them. Germline-derived CDR1 and CDR2 are SGHRS and YFSETQ. This CDR3 reads CASSFMGSGDTEAFF. In nucleotides, the CDR3 is TGCGCCAGCAGCTTTATGGGTTCGGGGGACACTGAAGCTTTCTTT.

The DNA of the CDR3 is TGTGCCAGCAGCCAAAAAACAGGGGGATCACCCCTCCACTTT. Translated: CASSQKTGGSPLHF. The rearrangement joins TRBV4-2 to TRBJ1-6; 8 nucleotides agree with TRBD1. Germline values: CDR1 LGHNA, CDR2 YNFKEQ. The CDR3 has 14 residues. The V and J ends lost 2 bases and 10 bases, in that order; junction bases with no gene match: 4.